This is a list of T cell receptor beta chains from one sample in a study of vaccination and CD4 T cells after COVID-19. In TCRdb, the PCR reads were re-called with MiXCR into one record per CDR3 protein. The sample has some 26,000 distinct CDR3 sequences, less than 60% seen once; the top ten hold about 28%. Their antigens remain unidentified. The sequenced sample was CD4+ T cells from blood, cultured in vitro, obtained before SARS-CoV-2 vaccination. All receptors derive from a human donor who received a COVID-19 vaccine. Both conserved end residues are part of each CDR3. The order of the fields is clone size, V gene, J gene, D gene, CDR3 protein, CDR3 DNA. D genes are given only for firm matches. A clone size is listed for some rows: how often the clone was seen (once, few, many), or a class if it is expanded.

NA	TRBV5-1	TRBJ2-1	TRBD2	CASSLTGGSWNEQFF	TGCGCCAGCAGCTTGACGGGGGGGTCTTGGAATGAGCAGTTCTTC
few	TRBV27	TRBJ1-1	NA	CASSGRGVTEAFF	TGTGCCAGCAGTGGCAGGGGTGTGACTGAAGCTTTCTTT
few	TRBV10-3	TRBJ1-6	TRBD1	CAISAAGQPNSPLHF	TGTGCCATCAGTGCTGCGGGACAGCCTAATTCACCCCTCCACTTT
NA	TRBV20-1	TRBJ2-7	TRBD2	CSADSGGLYEQYF	TGCAGTGCTGATAGCGGGGGCCTCTACGAGCAGTACTTC
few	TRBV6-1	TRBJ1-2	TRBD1	CASSEKGQGSGYTF	TGTGCCAGCAGTGAAAAGGGACAGGGAAGTGGCTACACCTTC
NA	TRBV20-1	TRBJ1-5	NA	CSARVASSSNQPQHF	TGCAGTGCTAGAGTGGCCAGTTCTAGCAATCAGCCCCAGCATTTT
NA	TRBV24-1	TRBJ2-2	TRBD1	CATSDFKTGDSTGELFF	TGTGCCACCAGTGACTTTAAAACAGGGGATAGCACCGGGGAGCTGTTTTTT
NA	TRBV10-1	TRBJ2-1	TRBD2	CASSRGAGDYNEQFF	TGCGCCAGCAGTCGGGGAGCGGGGGACTACAATGAGCAGTTCTTC
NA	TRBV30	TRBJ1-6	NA	CAWSPAEDSPLHF	TGTGCCTGGTCGCCGGCCGAAGATTCACCCCTCCACTTT
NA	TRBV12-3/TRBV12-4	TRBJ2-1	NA	CASSFLGAYNEQFF	TGTGCCAGCAGTTTTCTAGGAGCTTACAATGAGCAGTTCTTC
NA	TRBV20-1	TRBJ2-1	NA	CSARTLGARSNNEQFF	TGCAGTGCTAGAACGTTAGGAGCCCGTTCAAACAATGAGCAGTTCTTC
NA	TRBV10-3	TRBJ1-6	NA	CAISLDGHNSPLHF	TGTGCCATCAGTCTCGACGGCCATAATTCACCCCTCCACTTT
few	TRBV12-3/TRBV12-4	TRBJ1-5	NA	CASSFGTHSNQPQHF	TGTGCCAGCAGTTTCGGGACCCATAGCAATCAGCCCCAGCATTTT
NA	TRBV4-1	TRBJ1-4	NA	CASSQAIAANEKLFF	TGCGCCAGCAGCCAAGCAATCGCAGCTAATGAAAAACTGTTTTTT
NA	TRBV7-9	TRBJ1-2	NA	CASSLDEGTGYTF	TGTGCCAGCAGCTTAGATGAGGGGACCGGCTACACCTTC
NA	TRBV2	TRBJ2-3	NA	CASKPWLSTDTQYF	TGTGCCAGCAAGCCTTGGTTAAGCACGGATACGCAGTATTTT
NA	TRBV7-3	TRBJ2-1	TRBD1	CASSHTGGNNEQFF	TGTGCCAGCAGCCATACAGGGGGCAACAATGAGCAGTTCTTC